Here is one T cell receptor (beta chain) with its context. Antigen specificity is unknown. The data derive from a study of cytomegalovirus exposure and HLA in healthy donors. Study findings and constraints: In a later analysis, TCR beta V- and J-gene trimming showed a link to a missense DCLRE1C variant. It was reportedly the case that the classifier diagnosed cytomegalovirus status with high specificity and sensitivity. Earlier analysis yielded a pattern in which most TCR beta V segments were productive about 90% or about 30% of the time.

PCR primers comprised 60 Vbeta and 13 Jbeta primers. Repertoires were generated with immunoSEQ multiplex PCR, while TCRdb's copy carries only in-frame clones and drops some. This table holds 150,000 to 200,000 clones, around four fifths found once. V was trimmed by 2 bases and J by 5 bases, leaving 16 bases between them. The CDR3 is 17 residues long. Germline lookup yields CDR1 PRHDT and CDR2 FYEKMQ (reference sequence). J is TRBJ1-6 and V is TRBV13; no firm D call. Sequenced material: PBMCs. The receptor was isolated from a man younger than 35 in good health and CMV-seropositive. CDR3 region: CASSLSSNQRDNSPLHF. CDR3 in DNA: TGTGCCAGCAGCTTATCGAGCAACCAGCGGGATAATTCACCCCTCCACTTT.